This passage covers 15 T cell receptor beta chains from one sample sequenced in a study of shared clonotypes between healthy human individuals. Naive CD8 cells comprised CD45RO-negative, CCR7-positively selected cells, excluding terminally differentiated effector memory CD45RA+ cells. Sequencing was performed with immunoSEQ multiplex PCR; in TCRdb, only in-frame clones are kept and a portion is missing. The data show some 2,000,000 clones, with about 95% seen just once and 0.85% to 1.2% held by the top ten. What was sequenced was naive CD8+ T cells sorted from blood. Receptors were obtained from a man aged 18 to 29 in good health.

The V call is TRBV27, the J call TRBJ1-6; D not certain. The CDR3 consists of 16 residues. Trimming left V 5 bases short and J 0 bases short, with 11 bases between. Germline-derived CDR1 and CDR2 are MNHEY and SMNVEV (reference sequence). Here the CDR3 DNA reads TGTGCCAGCAGTCCCGACGGCAGCTCCTATAATTCACCCCTCCACTTT. Protein: CASSPDGSSYNSPLHF.

The chain is built from TRBV5-1 and TRBJ1-4; no definite D call. The CDR3 is made up of 14 amino acids. V lost 5 bases and J lost 0, with 8 bases in between. Germline V gives CDR1 SGHRS, CDR2 YFSETQ. CDR3 nucleotides: TGCGCCAGCAGTTGGAGCACAACTAATGAAAAACTGTTTTTT. It codes for CASSWSTTNEKLFF. The whole variable domain, remainder taken from reference TRBV5-1 and TRBJ1-4, is KAGVTQTPRYLIKTRGQQVTLSCSPISGHRSVSWYQQTPGQGLQFLFEYFSETQRNKGNFPGRFSGRQFSNSRSEMNVSTLELGDSALYLCASSWSTTNEKLFFGSGTQLSVL.

This chain joins TRBV6-5 and TRBJ2-7; 8 bases are a match to TRBD1. The germline V gene has CDR1 MNHEY and CDR2 SVGAGI. J lost 4 bases, V lost 2 bases, and 7 bases had no gene match. This CDR3 is built from 15 residues. DNA of the CDR3: TGTGCCAGCAGTTACAGCGACAGGGGCTTTTACGAGCAGTACTTC. It encodes CASSYSDRGFYEQYF.

The chain uses TRBV30 and TRBJ2-1; 8 bases map to TRBD2. V lost 8 bases, J lost 4 bases, and 10 bases stayed unmatched. CDR3 length: 14 amino acids. Germline-derived CDR1 and CDR2 are GTSNPN and SVGIG (reference sequence). As DNA, the CDR3 is TGTGCCGGGTCCCAAGCGGGGGTATACAATGAGCAGTTCTTC. Translating gives CAGSQAGVYNEQFF.

This chain joins TRBV19 and TRBJ1-6, with no clear D. Germline V lookup: CDR1 LNHDA, CDR2 SQIVND (reference sequence). V lost 3 bases to trimming and J lost 9 bases, with 15 bases between them. The CDR3 is 15 amino acids. CDR3: CASSIMTEGSSPLHF. The CDR3 coding sequence is TGTGCCAGTAGTATTATGACGGAGGGATCTTCACCCCTCCACTTT. The variable domain in full, with the rest retrieved from reference TRBV19 and TRBJ1-6, is DGGITQSPKYLFRKEGQNVTLSCEQNLNHDAMYWYRQDPGQGLRLIYYSQIVNDFQKGDIAEGYSVSREKKESFPLTVTSAQKNPTAFYLCASSIMTEGSSPLHFGNGTRLTVT.

The chain has TRBV27 and TRBJ2-1; 8 positions agree with TRBD2. CDR1 and CDR2 (germline): MNHEY, SMNVEV (reference sequence). CDR3 length: 15 residues. Losses at the gene ends were 4 bases for V and 2 bases for J; bases not matched to a gene: 4. As DNA, the CDR3 is TGTGCCAGCAGTTACGGGAGGGCGGCCTACAATGAGCAGTTCTTC. Translated, it gives CASSYGRAAYNEQFF.

This rearrangement joins TRBV28 to TRBJ2-5; 12 nucleotides line up with TRBD2. Germline CDR1 and CDR2: MDHEN and SYDVKM. CDR3 length: 16 amino acids. Trimming at V came to 5 bases and at J to 3 bases, leaving 7 bases not matched to a gene. The CDR3 reads CASSPRTSGTEETQYF. The CDR3 DNA reads as TGTGCCAGCAGTCCGAGGACTAGCGGGACGGAAGAGACCCAGTACTTC.

This chain connects TRBV28 to TRBJ1-4, with D possibly matching TRBD1 (6 bases). Deletions cut 1 base from V and 6 bases from J, with 12 bases between. CDR3 size: 15 residues. Germline CDR1 reads MDHEN; CDR2 reads SYDVKM. The DNA for the CDR3 is TGTGCCAGCAGTTTATTCCCGGGGGCAGATGAAAAACTGTTTTTT. Encoded protein: CASSLFPGADEKLFF.

This chain uses TRBV11-3 with TRBJ2-1, with a tentative D call TRBD2 (6 bases). The germline gives CDR1 SGHNT, CDR2 YENEEA. The CDR3 totals 16 residues. V was shortened by 2 bases and J by 8 bases, with 19 bases between the two germline ends. This CDR3 reads CASSLYAGTHTDEQFF. The CDR3 DNA is TGTGCCAGCAGCTTATACGCGGGGACCCATACAGATGAGCAGTTCTTC.

The chain recombines TRBV11-3 with TRBJ2-7; D not resolved. Between the trimmed V and J ends, which lost 3 bases and 2 bases, there was a span of 8 bases. Germline V lookup: CDR1 SGHNT, CDR2 YENEEA. This CDR3 is 13 amino acids long. Here the CDR3 DNA reads TGTGCCAGCAGCTTTGGTGAAGCCTACGAGCAGTACTTC. Amino acids: CASSFGEAYEQYF.

This chain uses TRBV2 with TRBJ1-1; no clear D. Per germline, CDR1 SNHLY and CDR2 FYNNEI. The germline V and J ends were trimmed by 5 bases and 4 bases, with 14 bases remaining between them. CDR3 length: 14 amino acids. The CDR3 DNA follows: TGTGCCAGCAGTAGACCAGTAATGGGCACTGAAGCTTTCTTT. Translating gives CASSRPVMGTEAFF. Full variable domain (missing parts from reference TRBV2 and TRBJ1-1): EPEVTQTPSHQVTQMGQEVILRCVPISNHLYFYWYRQILGQKVEFLVSFYNNEISEKSEIFDDQFSVERPDGSNFTLKIRSTKLEDSAMYFCASSRPVMGTEAFFGQGTRLTVV.

V and J are TRBV5-1 and TRBJ1-5; D is possibly TRBD1 (6 bases). Germline V CDR1 and CDR2: SGHRS, YFSETQ. Trimming pared 0 bases from V and 6 bases from J, leaving 10 bases between. This CDR3 is built from 14 residues. This CDR3 is CASSLAGGVQPQHF. The DNA of the CDR3 is TGCGCCAGCAGCTTGGCGGGGGGCGTTCAGCCCCAGCATTTT. Supplemented by reference TRBV5-1 and TRBJ1-5, the full variable domain reads KAGVTQTPRYLIKTRGQQVTLSCSPISGHRSVSWYQQTPGQGLQFLFEYFSETQRNKGNFPGRFSGRQFSNSRSEMNVSTLELGDSALYLCASSLAGGVQPQHFGDGTRLSIL.

The rearrangement links TRBV6-4 to TRBJ1-3; maybe TRBD1 (5 bases). The ends were cut back, 3 bases at V and 4 bases at J, with 19 bases in the middle. Germline values: CDR1 MRHNA, CDR2 SNTAGT. The CDR3 length is 17 residues. As DNA, the CDR3 is TGTGCCAGCAGTGAAGGCTTTTCACGGGACCGAGGAAACACCATATATTTT. It yields the protein CASSEGFSRDRGNTIYF.

The chain carries TRBV4-1 and TRBJ2-2, with D perhaps matching TRBD1 (7 bases). The CDR3 is 18 amino acids. The V and J ends lost 3 bases and 3 bases respectively, with 20 bases between them. From germline, CDR1 is MGHRA and CDR2 YSYEKL. Written as DNA, the CDR3 is TGCGCCAGCAGCCAGACAGGGCCCGGGAGCGGCGACACCGGGGAGCTGTTTTTT. It translates to CASSQTGPGSGDTGELFF.

As for this clone: This same CDR3 is encoded by further DNA sequences in the sample. The chain combines TRBV5-6 with TRBJ1-5, with TRBD1 identical over 7 bases. With V trimmed by 5 bases and J by 1 base, 3 bases remained unmatched. Germline values: CDR1 SGHDT, CDR2 YYEEEE. The CDR3 is 14 residues long. The CDR3 spells CASRLQGSNQPQHF. The CDR3 DNA reads TGTGCCAGCAGACTACAGGGGAGCAATCAGCCCCAGCATTTT.